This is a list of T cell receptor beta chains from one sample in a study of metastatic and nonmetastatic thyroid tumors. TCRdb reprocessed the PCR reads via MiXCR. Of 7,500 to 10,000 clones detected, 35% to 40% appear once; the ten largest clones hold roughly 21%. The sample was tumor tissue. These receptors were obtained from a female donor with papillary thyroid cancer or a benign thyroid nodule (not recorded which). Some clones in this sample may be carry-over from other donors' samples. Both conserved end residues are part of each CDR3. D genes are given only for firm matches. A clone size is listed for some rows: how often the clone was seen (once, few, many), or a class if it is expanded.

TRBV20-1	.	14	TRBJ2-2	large	CSARDKTKGGELFF	TGCAGTGCTAGAGATAAGACAAAGGGCGGGGAGCTGTTTTTT
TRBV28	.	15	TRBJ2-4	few	CASSLEVGPKNIQYF	TGTGCCAGCAGTTTAGAGGTCGGGCCGAAAAACATTCAGTACTTC
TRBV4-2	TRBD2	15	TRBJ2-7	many	CASSQLRGDIYEQYF	TGTGCCAGCAGCCAACTGCGGGGGGATATTTACGAGCAGTACTTC
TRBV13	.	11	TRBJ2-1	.	CASSLGQGGFF	TGTGCCAGCAGCTTAGGACAGGGAGGGTTCTTC
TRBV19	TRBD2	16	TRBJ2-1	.	CASSMSSAGGPYEQFF	TGTGCCAGTAGCATGAGTTCAGCGGGGGGGCCTTATGAGCAGTTCTTC
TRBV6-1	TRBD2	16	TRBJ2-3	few	CASFTRLAGRTDTQYF	TGTGCCAGCTTTACCCGACTAGCGGGCCGCACAGATACGCAGTATTTT
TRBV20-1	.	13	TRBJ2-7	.	CSALKMTAYEQYF	TGCAGTGCCCTCAAGATGACGGCCTACGAGCAGTACTTC
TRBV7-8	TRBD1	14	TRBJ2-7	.	CASSLGQGHYEQYF	TGTGCCAGCAGCTTAGGACAGGGCCACTACGAGCAGTACTTC
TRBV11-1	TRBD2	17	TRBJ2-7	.	CASSVEPGLAVSYEQYF	TGTGCCAGCAGCGTCGAACCGGGACTAGCGGTATCCTACGAGCAGTACTTC
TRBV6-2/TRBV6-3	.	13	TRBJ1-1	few	CASSYEGGREAFF	TGTGCCAGCAGTTACGAGGGTGGCAGGGAAGCTTTCTTT
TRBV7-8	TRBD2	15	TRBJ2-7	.	CASSFGVAGPYEQYF	TGTGCCAGCAGCTTTGGCGTAGCGGGTCCCTACGAGCAGTACTTC
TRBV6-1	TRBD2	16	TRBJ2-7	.	CASSPLGGRGGQKQYF	TGTGCCAGCAGCCCTCTAGGGGGGCGGGGGGGCCAAAAGCAGTACTTC
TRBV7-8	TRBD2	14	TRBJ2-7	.	CASSSGGATYEQYF	TGTGCCAGCAGCTCGGGGGGGGCGACCTACGAGCAGTACTTC
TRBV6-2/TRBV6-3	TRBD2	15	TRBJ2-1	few	CASSYQAGGYNEQFF	TGTGCCAGCAGTTACCAGGCGGGAGGTTACAATGAGCAGTTCTTC
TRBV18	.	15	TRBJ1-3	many	CASSAGTAQGNTIYF	TGTGCCAGCTCAGCGGGGACGGCCCAGGGAAACACCATATATTTT
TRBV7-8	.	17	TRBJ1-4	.	CASSLLHPQDGGAELFF	TGTGCCAGCAGCTTACTCCACCCTCAAGACGGCGGTGCGGAACTGTTTTTT
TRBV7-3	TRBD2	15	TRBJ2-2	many	CASSFARAGTGELFF	TGTGCCAGCAGCTTTGCGCGAGCGGGGACCGGGGAGCTGTTTTTT
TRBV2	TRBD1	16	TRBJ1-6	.	CASIPGWDSMNSPLHF	TGTGCCAGCATCCCAGGGTGGGACAGCATGAATTCACCCCTCCACTTT
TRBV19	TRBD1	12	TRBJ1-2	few	CARMTGGYGYTF	TGTGCCAGGATGACAGGGGGCTACGGCTACACCTTC
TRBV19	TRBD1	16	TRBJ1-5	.	CASKESRTGRFKPQHF	TGTGCCAGTAAGGAGTCTCGGACAGGGCGTTTCAAGCCCCAGCATTTT
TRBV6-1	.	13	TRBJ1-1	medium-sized	CASNQGRGTEAFF	TGTGCCAGCAATCAGGGGAGAGGCACTGAAGCTTTCTTT
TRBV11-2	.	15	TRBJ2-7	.	CASRPAPRSSYEQYF	TGTGCCAGCAGACCCGCCCCACGGAGCTCCTACGAGCAGTACTTC
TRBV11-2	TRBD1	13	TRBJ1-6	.	CASSLTGESPLHF	TGTGCCAGCAGCTTAACAGGGGAGTCACCCCTCCACTTT
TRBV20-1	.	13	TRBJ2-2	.	CSAPSANTGELFF	TGCAGTGCACCCTCCGCTAACACCGGGGAGCTGTTTTTT
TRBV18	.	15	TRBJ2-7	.	CASSPTPTGTYEQYF	TGTGCCAGCTCACCGACCCCTACAGGGACCTACGAGCAGTACTTC
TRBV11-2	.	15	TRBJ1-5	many	CARRGQGRPYQPQHF	TGTGCCAGGAGGGGTCAGGGACGACCCTATCAGCCCCAGCATTTT
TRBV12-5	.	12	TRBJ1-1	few	CASGFGGSEAFF	TGTGCTAGTGGGTTTGGGGGGTCAGAAGCTTTCTTT
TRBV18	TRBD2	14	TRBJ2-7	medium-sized	CASSPAGVQYEQYF	TGTGCCAGCTCACCAGCGGGGGTTCAGTACGAGCAGTACTTC
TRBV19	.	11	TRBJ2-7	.	CASGGSDEQYF	TGTGCCAGTGGTGGGTCGGACGAGCAGTACTTC
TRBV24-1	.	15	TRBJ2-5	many	CATSDLGQGGETQYF	TGTGCCACCAGTGATTTAGGGCAGGGAGGAGAGACCCAGTACTTC
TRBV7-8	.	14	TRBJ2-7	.	CASSQRNRVYEQYF	TGTGCCAGCAGCCAAAGAAACAGGGTCTACGAGCAGTACTTC
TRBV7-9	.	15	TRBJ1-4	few	CASSLGWQINEKLFF	TGTGCCAGCAGCTTAGGGTGGCAGATTAATGAAAAACTGTTTTTT
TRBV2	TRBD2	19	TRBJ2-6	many	CASSRTSGGAGPGANVLTF	TGTGCCAGCAGCCGGACTAGCGGGGGGGCGGGGCCTGGGGCCAACGTCCTGACTTTC
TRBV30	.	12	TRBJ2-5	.	CAWSLAQGTQYF	TGTGCCTGGAGTCTAGCGCAGGGGACCCAGTACTTC
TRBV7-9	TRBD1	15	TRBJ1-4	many	CASSLAGGRQEKLFF	TGTGCCAGCAGCTTAGCAGGGGGCAGGCAGGAAAAACTGTTTTTT
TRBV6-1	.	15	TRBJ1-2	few	CASSIEAGGDYGYTF	TGTGCCAGCAGTATAGAGGCAGGTGGGGACTATGGCTACACCTTC
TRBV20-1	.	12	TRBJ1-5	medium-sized	CSAGEFNQPQHF	TGCAGTGCTGGAGAGTTCAATCAGCCCCAGCATTTT
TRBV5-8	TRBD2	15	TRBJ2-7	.	CASSFGASGRYEQYF	TGTGCCAGCAGCTTTGGGGCTAGCGGGAGGTACGAGCAGTACTTC
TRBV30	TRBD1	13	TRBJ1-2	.	CAWSVGRGYGYTF	TGTGCCTGGAGTGTAGGCAGGGGGTATGGCTACACCTTC
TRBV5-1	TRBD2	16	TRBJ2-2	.	CASSSSSGRQTGELFF	TGCGCCAGCAGCTCATCTAGCGGGAGACAAACCGGGGAGCTGTTTTTT
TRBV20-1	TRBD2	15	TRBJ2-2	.	CSATDSGTGTGELFF	TGCAGTGCTACCGATAGCGGGACGGGGACCGGGGAGCTGTTTTTT
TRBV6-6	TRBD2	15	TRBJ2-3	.	CASSYLAGRTDTQYF	TGTGCCAGCAGTTACTTAGCGGGGCGCACAGATACGCAGTATTTT
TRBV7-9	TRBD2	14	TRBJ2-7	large	CASSLEGGGYEQYF	TGTGCCAGCAGCTTAGAAGGCGGGGGATACGAGCAGTACTTC
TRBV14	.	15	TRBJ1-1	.	CASSPRGLGGAEAFF	TGTGCCAGCAGCCCCAGAGGATTGGGGGGGGCTGAAGCTTTCTTT
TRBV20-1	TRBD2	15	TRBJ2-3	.	CSAGLAGPLTDTQYF	TGCAGTGCAGGTCTAGCGGGACCCCTCACAGATACGCAGTATTTT
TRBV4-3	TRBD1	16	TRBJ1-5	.	CASSQDFRGSNQPQHF	TGCGCCAGCAGCCAAGATTTCAGGGGGAGCAATCAGCCCCAGCATTTT
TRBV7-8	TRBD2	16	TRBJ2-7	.	CASSLLAESYSYEQYF	TGTGCCAGCAGCTTACTAGCGGAGAGTTACTCCTACGAGCAGTACTTC
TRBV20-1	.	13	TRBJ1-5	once	CSAKDSFAQPQHF	TGCAGTGCGAAAGACAGTTTCGCTCAGCCCCAGCATTTT
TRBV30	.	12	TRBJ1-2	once	CAWENDLYGYTF	TGTGCCTGGGAGAACGATCTCTATGGCTACACCTTC
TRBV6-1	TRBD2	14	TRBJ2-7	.	CASGLAGGLYEQYF	TGTGCCAGCGGATTAGCGGGAGGGCTCTACGAGCAGTACTTC
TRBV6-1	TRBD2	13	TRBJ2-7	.	CASRLAVPDEQYF	TGTGCCAGCCGACTAGCGGTACCTGACGAGCAGTACTTC
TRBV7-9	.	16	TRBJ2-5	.	CASSFPQGPRLETKYF	TGTGCCAGCAGCTTCCCGCAGGGACCACGATTGGAGACCAAGTACTTC
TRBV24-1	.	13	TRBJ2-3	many	CATADSGTDTQYF	TGTGCCACCGCGGACAGTGGGACAGATACGCAGTATTTT
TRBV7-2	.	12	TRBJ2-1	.	CASSRDLDEQFF	TGTGCCAGCAGCCGGGACCTCGATGAGCAGTTCTTC